Shown below are 16 T cell receptor beta chains from a single sample sequenced in a study of cytomegalovirus exposure and HLA in healthy donors. Produced via immunoSEQ multiplex PCR; TCRdb's table is partial and in-frame only. The table shows about 160,000 clones, with 75% to 90% occurring only once. Sequencing used PBMCs. Every receptor here comes from a woman aged 18-29 years in good health and CMV-seronegative.

This rearrangement joins TRBV15 to TRBJ1-5; D is uncertain. The CDR3 is 14 residues long. The germline V gene encodes CDR1 LNHNV and CDR2 YYDKDF (reference sequence). The germline V and J ends were trimmed by 0 bases and 7 bases, with 10 bases remaining between them. CDR3 sequence (DNA): TGTGCCACCAGCAGAGATTATCTAGGACAGCCCCAGCATTTT. This sequence encodes CATSRDYLGQPQHF.

The chain employs TRBV6-1 and TRBJ1-3; D gene unclear. The CDR3 sequence is 14 residues long. The V gene lost 4 bases and the J gene lost 3 bases, with 10 bases spanning the gap. CDR1 is MNHNS, CDR2 SASEGT, per germline. The CDR3 DNA sequence: TGTGCCAGCAGTGCGAGGGCGGGTGGAAACACCATATATTTT. Amino acid sequence: CASSARAGGNTIYF.

The chain joins TRBV5-1 to TRBJ1-1, with 7 bases fitting TRBD1. J gave up 2 bases and V 5 bases, and 6 bases lay outside the gene matches. In germline, CDR1 is SGHRS, CDR2 YFSETQ. The CDR3 is made up of 14 amino acids. The CDR3 sequence: CASRRDSLNTEAFF. In DNA, the CDR3 is TGCGCCAGCAGGCGGGACAGCCTAAACACTGAAGCTTTCTTT.

This sequence joins TRBV27 and TRBJ2-7; 13 bases are shared with TRBD2. The germline V gene encodes CDR1 MNHEY and CDR2 SMNVEV (reference sequence). Losses at the gene ends were 5 bases for V and 0 bases for J; bases not matched to a gene: 10. CDR3 size: 18 residues. CDR3 amino acids: CASSALPWTSGSSYEQYF. CDR3 DNA sequence: TGTGCCAGCAGTGCTCTACCGTGGACTAGCGGGAGCTCCTACGAGCAGTACTTC.

This sequence joins TRBV2 and TRBJ2-4; the D gene is possibly TRBD1 (6 bases). Per germline, CDR1 SNHLY and CDR2 FYNNEI. CDR3 length: 14 amino acids. V was clipped by 7 bases and J by 7 bases, with 17 bases between them. The CDR3, as DNA: TGTGCCAGCAAGAGGGGGTTCCTGGTGAACATTCAGTACTTC. It yields the protein CASKRGFLVNIQYF.

This sequence joins TRBV6-1 and TRBJ1-5, with 7 bases aligning to TRBD1. CDR1 is MNHNS, CDR2 SASEGT, per germline. This CDR3 region has 14 residues. Trimming removed 5 bases from V and 9 bases from J; junction bases left unmatched: 10. CDR3 region: CASSKDRVLGPQHF. For the CDR3, the DNA is TGTGCCAGCAGTAAAGACAGGGTCCTAGGGCCCCAGCATTTT.

The chain joins TRBV2 to TRBJ1-2; the match to TRBD1 covers 7 bases. The CDR3 length is 15 residues. V was clipped by 9 bases and J by 8 bases; unmatched bases: 18. The germline CDR1 and CDR2 sequences are SNHLY and FYNNEI. CDR3 in DNA: TGTGCCAGAGCGGGGGAGGGGGCGGTTCGACGAGGCTACACCTTC. Its translation: CARAGEGAVRRGYTF.

The rearrangement links TRBV29-1 to TRBJ1-2; TRBD1 might be the D (6 bases). CDR1 and CDR2 from the germline V gene are SQVTM and ANQGSEA. CDR3 length: 14 amino acids. With 3 bases removed from V and 6 bases from J, the gap between germline ends came to 17 bases. DNA of the CDR3: TGCAGCGTTGACGATCAGGGGACCCGTCATGGCTACACCTTC. As protein: CSVDDQGTRHGYTF.

This clone is a singleton in its sample. The chain recombines TRBV27 with TRBJ1-5, with 7 bases lining up with TRBD1. Germline CDR1 reads MNHEY; CDR2 reads SMNVEV (reference sequence). This CDR3 has 15 residues. V trimming: 6 bases; J trimming: 4 bases; junction bases outside the gene matches: 9. Here the CDR3 DNA reads TGTGCCAGCAGCCTTGGGACAGCAGGAAATCAGCCCCAGCATTTT. Its protein product is CASSLGTAGNQPQHF.

This rearrangement joins TRBV27 to TRBJ2-7, with 9 bases fitting TRBD1. CDR3 length equals 13 residues. The germline V gene has CDR1 MNHEY and CDR2 SMNVEV (reference sequence). With V trimmed by 6 bases and J by 3 bases, 3 bases remained unmatched. CDR3 sequence: CASRGQGIYEQYF. In nucleotides, the CDR3 is TGTGCCAGCAGGGGACAGGGTATCTACGAGCAGTACTTC.

The CDR3 sequence: CAISEQTEAFF. The CDR3 DNA reads TGTGCCATCAGTGAGCAAACTGAAGCTTTCTTT. The chain employs TRBV10-3 and TRBJ1-1; D not certain. CDR1 is ENHRY and CDR2 is SYGVKD in the germline V gene. The CDR3 runs to 11 residues. The V end lost 2 bases, the J end lost 5 bases, and 3 bases lay between the germline ends.

The chain employs TRBV6-5 and TRBJ1-2; 7 bases line up with TRBD1. This CDR3 has 15 amino acids. The trim removed 3 bases at V and 5 bases at J, leaving 9 bases unmatched. Germline loops: CDR1 MNHEY, CDR2 SVGAGI. CDR3 nucleotides: TGTGCCAGCAGTTATGGGGACAGTACCCTTTATGGCTACACCTTC. Its protein product is CASSYGDSTLYGYTF.

The rearrangement uses TRBV19 and TRBJ1-2, with 10 bases that match TRBD1. Germline CDR1 is LNHDA and CDR2 is SQIVND (reference sequence). J was trimmed by 3 bases and V by 7 bases; bases with no gene match: 5. This CDR3 spans 14 amino acids. The CDR3 DNA follows: TGTGCCAGTATCCCTGGACAGGGGGACTATGGCTACACCTTC. Protein: CASIPGQGDYGYTF.

The chain links TRBV9 to TRBJ2-5; TRBD2 matches 15 bases. Germline V CDR1 and CDR2: SGDLS, YYNGEE. Trimming took 4 bases from V and 2 from J; bases not matched to a gene: 9. The CDR3 runs to 18 residues. In DNA form, the CDR3 reads TGTGCCAGCAGCCCTGGGACTAGCGGGGGGCCCTCACAAGAGACCCAGTACTTC. Amino acids: CASSPGTSGGPSQETQYF.

The J gene is TRBJ2-2, the V gene TRBV5-1, with 7 bases identical to TRBD1. V was clipped by 2 bases and J by 4 bases; unmatched bases: 5. This CDR3 region has 15 residues. Germline V CDR1 and CDR2: SGHRS, YFSETQ. CDR3 bases: TGCGCCAGCAGCTTAGTGTCAGGGGGCACCGGGGAGCTGTTTTTT. Translation: CASSLVSGGTGELFF.

The V call is TRBV5-1, the J call TRBJ2-3; the D is unclear. The CDR3 covers 14 residues. The germline V gene has CDR1 SGHRS and CDR2 YFSETQ. V lost 6 bases, J lost 0 bases, and 11 bases lay in between. In DNA, the CDR3 is TGCGCCAGCACCGGGTCGACTAGCACAGATACGCAGTATTTT. Translated: CASTGSTSTDTQYF.